Listed below are T cell receptor beta chains from one sample, sequenced in a study of human T cells and chemical hapten exposure. TCRdb re-called the RACE reads through MiXCR, storing one row per CDR3 protein. The sample lists over 95,000 distinct CDR3 sequences; around 12% were seen once. This material consisted of whole blood, taken in connection with sensitization to the hapten diphenylcyclopropenone (DPC). These receptors all come from a woman in her thirties or forties with alopecia areata. Some clones in this sample may be carry-over from other donors' samples. The CDR3 runs from the conserved cysteine through the conserved F or W. D genes are given only for firm matches. A row's size may be missing; if present it is once, few, many or a size class.

v_call	clone_size	j_call	d_call	cdr3_aa	cdr3_nt
TRBV23-1	few	TRBJ2-7	TRBD1	CAIVDTDRDPSEQYF	TGCGCCATCGTAGATACAGACAGGGACCCCTCCGAGCAGTACTTC
TRBV9	many	TRBJ2-5	.	CASSFIGTSQETQYF	TGTGCCAGCAGTTTCATCGGGACTTCACAAGAGACCCAGTACTTC
TRBV6-2/TRBV6-3	.	TRBJ2-7	.	CASRSLLVAYEQYF	TGTGCCAGCAGAAGTCTTCTAGTTGCCTACGAGCAGTACTTC
TRBV20-1	once	TRBJ2-2	TRBD2	CSARGTSGRSRQEVLPANTGELFF	TGCAGTGCTAGGGGGACTAGCGGGAGGTCACGCCAAGAAGTTTTACCTGCGAACACCGGGGAGCTGTTTTTT
TRBV6-2/TRBV6-3	few	TRBJ2-1	TRBD2	CASSYSLGRGFF	TGTGCCAGCAGTTACTCGCTCGGGAGGGGGTTCTTC
TRBV18	.	TRBJ2-2	.	CASSPPTGLNTGELFF	TGTGCCAGCTCACCACCAACGGGACTGAACACCGGGGAGCTGTTTTTT
TRBV28	few	TRBJ2-7	TRBD1	CASSPGTGSPYEQYF	TGTGCCAGCAGCCCCGGGACAGGGAGTCCCTACGAGCAGTACTTC
TRBV7-6	many	TRBJ1-5	TRBD1	CAPNRDRVIRSNQPQHF	TGTGCCCCGAACCGGGACAGGGTTATTCGGAGCAATCAGCCCCAGCATTTT
TRBV28	few	TRBJ2-5	.	CASSAREQRSF	TGTGCCAGCAGCGCGAGGGAGCAAAGGAGCTTC
TRBV6-1	.	TRBJ1-5	TRBD1	CASSVAGQGNQPQHF	TGTGCCAGCAGTGTGGCAGGACAGGGGAATCAGCCCCAGCATTTT
TRBV20-1	few	TRBJ2-7	TRBD2	CSAGGLADSYEQYF	TGCAGTGCTGGGGGACTAGCGGATTCCTACGAGCAGTACTTC
TRBV6-5	few	TRBJ2-1	TRBD2	CASSYSTSADNEQFF	TGTGCCAGCAGTTACTCGACTAGCGCAGACAATGAGCAGTTCTTC
TRBV6-2/TRBV6-3	.	TRBJ2-5	.	CASSQTETQYF	TGTGCCAGCAGTCAAACAGAGACCCAGTACTTC
TRBV6-2/TRBV6-3	few	TRBJ1-2	.	CASSSDSPYGYTF	TGTGCCAGCAGTTCCGACAGCCCCTATGGCTACACCTTC
TRBV2	many	TRBJ2-5	TRBD1	CASSDGQGGETQYF	TGTGCCAGCAGTGATGGACAGGGAGGAGAGACCCAGTACTTC
TRBV29-1	many	TRBJ1-1	.	CSVEAGTEAFF	TGCAGCGTTGAAGCGGGGACTGAAGCTTTCTTT
TRBV6-5	many	TRBJ2-2	TRBD1	CASSRLTGDTGELFF	TGTGCCAGCAGCCGACTGACAGGGGACACCGGGGAGCTGTTTTTT
TRBV7-2	many	TRBJ2-6	.	CASSSGGAGANVLTF	TGTGCCAGCAGCTCTGGGGGCGCCGGGGCCAACGTCCTGACTTTC
TRBV7-8	few	TRBJ1-2	.	CASSLSSAASYGYTF	TGTGCCAGCAGCTTGAGTTCGGCAGCCTCCTATGGCTACACCTTC
TRBV6-2/TRBV6-3	many	TRBJ2-2	.	CASSYLRVETGELFF	TGTGCCAGCAGTTACCTCCGGGTAGAGACCGGGGAGCTGTTTTTT
TRBV4-2	.	TRBJ2-1	.	CASSQGPGGPFGNEQFF	TGTGCCAGCAGCCAAGGGCCAGGGGGGCCCTTTGGCAATGAGCAGTTCTTC
TRBV5-1	many	TRBJ2-5	.	CASSFFGAGNQETQYF	TGCGCCAGCAGCTTTTTTGGGGCCGGGAACCAAGAGACCCAGTACTTC
TRBV7-6	few	TRBJ2-1	.	CASSLYSQYNEQFF	TGTGCCAGCAGCTTATATAGCCAGTACAATGAGCAGTTCTTC
TRBV7-9	many	TRBJ2-5	TRBD2	CASSLVRVSGRAKTQYF	TGTGCCAGCAGCTTAGTGCGCGTCAGCGGGAGGGCGAAGACCCAGTACTTC
TRBV5-1	few	TRBJ1-1	.	CASSSISDTEAFF	TGCGCCAGCAGCTCTATTTCGGACACTGAAGCTTTCTTT
TRBV6-5	.	TRBJ2-3	.	CASGIADTQYF	TGTGCCAGCGGGATTGCAGATACGCAGTATTTT
TRBV20-1	many	TRBJ2-2	TRBD2	CSARDLAGDTGELFF	TGCAGTGCTAGAGATCTAGCGGGAGACACCGGGGAGCTGTTTTTT
TRBV18	.	TRBJ2-1	.	CASSPLIRLYNEQFF	TGTGCCAGCTCACCACTAATTCGGCTATACAATGAGCAGTTCTTC
TRBV13	.	TRBJ1-4	.	CASSSRDFLNEKLFF	TGTGCCAGCAGCTCCCGGGACTTTTTAAATGAAAAACTGTTTTTT
TRBV9	few	TRBJ1-2	.	CASCDSNYGYTF	TGTGCCAGCTGTGACAGCAACTATGGCTACACCTTC
TRBV6-2/TRBV6-3	.	TRBJ1-5	.	CASSYAGGNQPQHF	TGTGCCAGCAGTTACGCGGGGGGCAATCAGCCCCAGCATTTT
TRBV24-1	.	TRBJ2-1	TRBD1	CATSDGTGFYNEQFF	TGTGCCACCAGTGATGGGACAGGCTTCTACAATGAGCAGTTCTTC
TRBV7-9	few	TRBJ1-1	.	CASSLAQGNTEAFF	TGTGCCAGCAGCTTAGCGCAGGGTAACACTGAAGCTTTCTTT
TRBV5-5	.	TRBJ1-6	TRBD1	CASSLEGTGITPLHF	TGTGCCAGCAGCTTGGAAGGGACAGGGATCACACCCCTCCACTTT
TRBV11-2	many	TRBJ2-5	.	CASSPNLGGPQETQYF	TGTGCCAGCAGCCCTAATCTAGGAGGCCCCCAAGAGACCCAGTACTTC
TRBV3-1	.	TRBJ2-3	.	CASSQYRRRLTGDTQYF	TGTGCCAGCAGCCAATACCGCAGACGCCTCACGGGAGATACGCAGTATTTT
TRBV29-1	many	TRBJ2-1	.	CSVNPSDSHNEQFF	TGCAGCGTTAATCCATCGGACTCTCACAATGAGCAGTTCTTC
TRBV12-3/TRBV12-4	.	TRBJ2-3	.	CASSYTRTLSTDTQYF	TGTGCCAGCAGCTACACCCGCACACTTAGCACAGATACGCAGTATTTT
TRBV7-9	.	TRBJ2-6	.	CASSLVAGANVLTF	TGTGCCAGCAGCTTAGTTGCCGGGGCCAACGTCCTGACTTTC
TRBV12-3/TRBV12-4	.	TRBJ1-5	.	CAGTRTDRPPQHF	TGTGCCGGCACTAGGACAGACAGGCCGCCCCAGCATTTT
TRBV11-2	.	TRBJ2-1	TRBD2	CASSPVGLAGVGGEQFF	TGTGCCAGCAGCCCCGTGGGGCTAGCGGGAGTTGGTGGTGAGCAGTTCTTC
TRBV7-3	many	TRBJ2-2	.	CASSPRGAGTGELFF	TGTGCCAGCAGCCCGCGAGGGGCGGGAACCGGGGAGCTGTTTTTT
TRBV19	once	TRBJ1-5	.	CASSIVRAVNQPQHF	TGTGCCAGTAGTATAGTAAGGGCAGTCAATCAGCCCCAGCATTTT
TRBV19	.	TRBJ2-7	TRBD2	CASSNRLAHSSYEQYF	TGTGCCAGTAGTAACCGACTAGCCCACAGCTCCTACGAGCAGTACTTC
TRBV7-7	.	TRBJ2-5	.	CASSLVLHDGETQYF	TGTGCTAGCAGCTTAGTATTACATGACGGAGAGACCCAGTACTTC
TRBV2	few	TRBJ2-5	.	CASSDVVPGETQYF	TGTGCCAGCAGTGATGTCGTCCCGGGGGAGACCCAGTACTTC
TRBV4-3	.	TRBJ1-1	TRBD1	CASSRTAGGWTEAFF	TGCGCCAGCAGCCGGACAGCAGGGGGATGGACTGAAGCTTTCTTT
TRBV12-3/TRBV12-4	many	TRBJ2-3	.	CASRIFLYDTQYF	TGTGCCAGCAGAATCTTCCTTTACGATACGCAGTATTTT